The sequence of this T cell receptor (beta chain) was determined in a study of T cells after yellow fever vaccination. This clonotype appeared a few times. Its antigen is unidentified. The CDR3 totals 13 residues. Germline CDR1 SEHNR, CDR2 FQNEAQ (reference sequence). V lost 11 bases to trimming and J lost 1 base, with 11 bases between them. Study results and limitations: Reappearance after the booster was seen for most primary-vaccination clones, at 95% to 96% CD4 and less than 90% CD8. Researchers cautioned that FACS-sorted repertoires could harbor abundant clonotypes contaminating from the bulk population. Researchers noted that a small share of clonotypes showed up in both CD4 and CD8 compartments.

By 5'RACE template switching, TCR cDNA was produced, with a universal primer site and UMIs added in the process. TCRdb called the 5' RACE reads again in MiXCR, with one record for every CDR3 protein. The sample carries 150,000 to 200,000 distinct CDR3 sequences, approximately 10% recorded once. The source of this sequence is a man aged 18 to 30 who received the YFV17D yellow fever vaccine. The rearrangement joins TRBV7-9 to TRBJ1-4; D not resolved. The sample consisted of CD8+ T cells sorted from PBMCs, taken 15 days after the yellow fever booster vaccination. DNA for the CDR3: TGTGCCGCCGGAGGTAGAACTAATGAAAAACTGTTTTTT. This encodes CAAGGRTNEKLFF.